The source of this TCR beta chain is a study of blood T cell repertoires in COVID-19. About the study: Acute and convalescent COVID-19 samples came from the United States, Italy and Spain. In each case, the material was cDNA or gDNA derived from T cells, B-cell-depleted T cells, or PBMCs.

In the original workflow: Estimation of nucleated cell counts was performed using reference gene primer amplification. Produced via immunoSEQ multiplex PCR; TCRdb's table is partial and in-frame only. V and J calls and clone size follow that table, whereas D and trimming were derived from the DNA. The sample carries approximately 140,000 clones, around 86% recorded once. This CDR3 region has 13 residues. Trimming removed 0 bases from V and 2 bases from J, with 5 bases in between. The germline CDR1 and CDR2 sequences are SGDLS and YYNGEE. Sequenced material: peripheral blood. The rearrangement joins TRBV9 to TRBJ2-5, with D uncertain. This sequence originates from a human donor in a cohort sampled during active COVID-19. CDR3 nucleotides: TGTGCCAGCAGCGTAGAACTACAAGAGACCCAGTACTTC. Protein sequence: CASSVELQETQYF.